This T cell receptor (beta chain) was recorded in a study of response to subunit inactivated influenza vaccine. With regard to this clonotype: Its matching antigen is unknown.

General observations from the study: The authors suggested that every seasonal influenza vaccination recruits few new T cells.

A single record per CDR3 protein comes from TCRdb applying MiXCR to the RT-PCR reads. The sample has about 530,000 distinct CDR3 sequences, over 9.5% seen once. The sample consisted of PBMCs from blood, taken on the day of vaccination. This receptor was obtained from a man aged 50 to 60 who received an inactivated influenza vaccine.

The chain's CDR3 is CASSLGPLYGYTF. In nucleotides, the CDR3 is TGTGCCAGCAGCCTGGGACCGCTCTATGGCTACACCTTC. This chain links TRBV11-2 with TRBJ1-2; TRBD1 is a possible D gene (5 bases). The CDR3 extends over 13 amino acids. V shed 5 bases and J shed 4 bases, with 11 bases lying between them. Germline values: CDR1 SGHAT, CDR2 FQNNGV.